This T cell receptor (beta chain) is from a study of read filtering for tumor transcriptome and immune sequencing. Study context: Mean patient age was roughly 66 years, range about 47 to 85; roughly 18 male, 14 female. DNase treatment preceded whole-transcriptome library preparation. Study-level points and caveats: Roughly 80% of IR-seq clonotypes had a single read, yet these held about 3.6% of reads.

With regard to this clonotype: Antigen specificity is unknown.

The germline V gene has CDR1 SGDLS and CDR2 YYNGEE. The length of the CDR3 is 15 residues. V was cut by 7 bases and J by 1 base, with 16 bases left in between. From approximately 430 ng of RNA, a library with molecular barcoded alpha/delta and beta/gamma adaptors was made. TCRdb reanalysed the reads using MiXCR and keeps one entry per CDR3 protein. The data show 30,000 to 45,000 distinct CDR3 sequences, roughly an eighth seen once. The chain recombines TRBV9 with TRBJ2-3; perhaps TRBD2 as D (6 bases). The sequence was obtained from a donor at least 40 years old with multiple myeloma. The sample comprised a population of CD138-negative cells sorted from bone marrow. Here the CDR3 reads CASGTSPSGTDTQYF. CDR3 nucleotide sequence: TGTGCCAGCGGCACTAGCCCCAGCGGCACAGATACGCAGTATTTT.